One T cell receptor beta chain is described in this entry. Antigen unknown. These data originate in a study of radiotherapy plus CTLA-4 blockade in lung cancer. The assay was immunoSEQ multiplex PCR, and TCRdb's table has in-frame clones only and misses some. The data contain about 31,000 clones, 70% to 75% of them singletons. General observations from the study: In blood, tumor-derived TCR clones expanded after radiotherapy plus ipilimumab.

Per the germline V gene, CDR1 is MNHNS and CDR2 is SASEGT. This CDR3 spans 15 amino acids. V lost 6 bases and J lost 5; bases outside the gene matches: 7. Source: peripheral blood, taken from a patient treated with radiotherapy plus ipilimumab. The V call is TRBV6-1, the J call TRBJ2-2; 9 bases fit TRBD1. The origin of this receptor is a human donor with non-small cell lung cancer whose response to radiotherapy plus ipilimumab could not be evaluated. The CDR3 region is CASRPGQGKTGELFF. The DNA of the CDR3 is TGTGCCAGCAGACCAGGACAGGGGAAAACCGGGGAGCTGTTTTTT.